The 18 T cell receptor beta chains below all came from one sample that was sequenced in a study of CD8 T cells in ankylosing spondylitis. A single record per CDR3 protein comes from TCRdb applying MiXCR to the 5' RACE reads. The table has approximately 250,000 distinct CDR3 sequences, roughly a tenth seen once. Sequencing was carried out using blood, either unsorted or a sorted T cell fraction (not recorded which). The source of these receptors is a male donor with ankylosing spondylitis or in good health (not recorded which).

This clonotype was recorded at least ten times. The chain has TRBV4-1 and TRBJ2-7; D tentatively fits TRBD1 or TRBD2 (5 bases each). Germline values: CDR1 MGHRA, CDR2 YSYEKL. V was pared by 2 bases and J by 3 bases, with 14 bases between. This CDR3 has 15 amino acids. CDR3 in amino acids: CASSQPRDGGYEQYF. The CDR3 DNA reads TGCGCCAGCAGCCAACCCAGGGACGGAGGCTACGAGCAGTACTTC.

Ten or more counts support this clonotype. This chain links TRBV11-2 with TRBJ2-7; D ambiguous. This CDR3 region has 11 residues. From germline, CDR1 is SGHAT and CDR2 FQNNGV. V was trimmed by 5 bases and J by 6 bases, leaving 8 bases between them. CDR3 sequence: CASSRTGEQYF. The CDR3 bases are TGTGCCAGCAGCCGGACGGGCGAGCAGTACTTC.

This chain joins TRBV4-1 and TRBJ2-7; D is uncertain. Looked up from germline, CDR1 is MGHRA and CDR2 is YSYEKL. The CDR3 has 13 amino acids. Between the trimmed V and J ends, which lost 4 bases and 3 bases, there was a span of 10 bases. CDR3 in amino acids: CASSRPQSYEQYF. The CDR3 DNA reads as TGCGCCAGCAGCCGCCCTCAGAGCTACGAGCAGTACTTC.

There are a few counts of this clonotype. This rearrangement joins TRBV5-1 to TRBJ2-5; 10 nucleotides agree with TRBD2. V lost 4 bases and J lost 4; bases outside the gene matches: 7. This CDR3 is 15 amino acids long. CDR1 is SGHRS, CDR2 YFSETQ, per germline. The CDR3 DNA follows: TGCGCCAGCAGCATCTCTAGCGGGAGAGGAGAGACCCAGTACTTC. Translating it yields CASSISSGRGETQYF.

This clonotype was observed at least ten times. The rearrangement joins TRBV5-1 to TRBJ2-1; TRBD2 aligns across 10 bases. V shed 0 bases, J shed 6 bases, and the junction held 6 bases outside the gene matches. The CDR3 runs 16 residues. Germline CDR1 reads SGHRS; CDR2 reads YFSETQ. DNA for the CDR3: TGCGCCAGCAGCTTGGCCCTAACTAGCGGGGCCAATGAGCAGTTCTTC. Its protein is CASSLALTSGANEQFF.

This chain uses TRBV24-1 with TRBJ2-3; no firm D call. The CDR3 runs to 13 residues. Germline CDR1 and CDR2: KGHDR and SFDVKD. The germline V and J ends were trimmed by 4 bases and 2 bases, with 6 bases remaining between them. DNA for the CDR3: TGTGCCACCAGTGACACCTTCACAGATACGCAGTATTTT. It translates to CATSDTFTDTQYF.

This clonotype was detected a few times. This rearrangement joins TRBV7-2 to TRBJ1-2, with 10 bases lining up with TRBD1. Germline V gene lookup returns CDR1 SGHTA and CDR2 FQGNSA. CDR3 length: 15 residues. The J segment lost 4 bases and the V segment lost 3 bases, leaving 5 bases of the junction unmatched. The CDR3 loop is CASSLMDRGTYGYTF. The CDR3 nucleotides read TGTGCCAGCAGCTTGATGGACAGGGGGACCTATGGCTACACCTTC.

This clonotype appeared a few times. This may come from a read error, since a much larger clone is one base off. The chain couples TRBV20-1 to TRBJ2-7, with D perhaps TRBD2 (5 bases). The CDR3 contains 12 residues. The germline V and J ends were trimmed by 8 bases and 1 base, with 12 bases remaining between them. CDR1 and CDR2 from the germline V gene are DFQATT and SNEGSKA (reference sequence). CDR3 amino acids: CSTVTGSYEQYF. CDR3 in DNA: TGCAGTACTGTGACGGGGTCCTACGAGCAGTACTTC.

This clonotype has more than one count but fewer than ten. This rearrangement joins TRBV13 to TRBJ1-2; D gene unclear. This CDR3 comprises 15 residues. Trimming pared 4 bases from V and 4 bases from J, leaving 16 bases between. Germline assignment: CDR1 PRHDT and CDR2 FYEKMQ (reference sequence). The CDR3 DNA reads as TGTGCCAGCAGCTCCTTGAGTGGGGTTCTCTATGGCTACACCTTC. Translation gives CASSSLSGVLYGYTF.

The chain employs TRBV5-5 and TRBJ2-1; TRBD2 might be the D (6 bases). V shed 0 bases and J shed 2 bases, with 9 bases lying between them. Germline V gives CDR1 SGHKS, CDR2 YYEKEE (reference sequence). The CDR3 sequence is 15 residues long. CDR3 protein: CASSLEGRTYNEQFF. The CDR3 DNA is TGTGCCAGCAGCTTGGAAGGGAGGACCTACAATGAGCAGTTCTTC.

This clonotype was recorded at least ten times. The chain combines TRBV29-1 with TRBJ2-2; 9 bases are shared with TRBD1. The V and J ends lost 6 bases and 2 bases, in that order; junction bases with no gene match: 13. The V gene's germline CDR1 is SQVTM and CDR2 ANQGSEA. The CDR3 runs to 17 residues. The CDR3 protein is CSVPGPGQGANTGELFF. CDR3 DNA sequence: TGCAGCGTGCCGGGGCCGGGACAGGGCGCAAACACCGGGGAGCTGTTTTTT.

This clonotype was picked up many times. The rearrangement uses TRBV4-1 and TRBJ2-2; possibly TRBD1 for D (5 bases). Germline V gives CDR1 MGHRA, CDR2 YSYEKL. The V and J ends lost 5 bases and 5 bases respectively, with 21 bases between them. The CDR3 is 17 amino acids. The CDR3 reads CASSFYGAVKATGELFF. DNA for the CDR3: TGCGCCAGCAGCTTTTATGGGGCAGTTAAGGCGACCGGGGAGCTGTTTTTT.

This clonotype was recorded at least ten times. The chain has TRBV10-3 and TRBJ1-1, with TRBD1 matching over 7 bases. CDR1 ENHRY and CDR2 SYGVKD come from the germline V gene. This CDR3 region has 16 residues. The V gene end was trimmed by 4 bases and the J gene end by 0 bases; junction bases not matched to a gene: 8. CDR3 residues: CAISAKGGQMNTEAFF. DNA of the CDR3: TGTGCCATCAGTGCCAAGGGGGGACAGATGAACACTGAAGCTTTCTTT.

This chain links TRBV7-9 with TRBJ2-5; D not certain. From germline, CDR1 is SEHNR and CDR2 FQNEAQ (reference sequence). The CDR3 length is 14 residues. V lost 0 bases, J lost 3 bases, and 8 bases lay in between. CDR3 sequence (DNA): TGTGCCAGCAGCTTAGCGAGTAGGGAAGAGACCCAGTACTTC. This sequence encodes CASSLASREETQYF.

This chain connects TRBV5-6 to TRBJ2-7; 9 bases agree with TRBD1. In germline, CDR1 is SGHDT, CDR2 YYEEEE. This CDR3 has 16 amino acids. V dropped 4 bases and J dropped 3; count of bases not matched to a gene: 11. CDR3 coding DNA: TGTGCCAGCAGCCGCGAGGGACAGGGTGACTACTACGAGCAGTACTTC. This encodes CASSREGQGDYYEQYF.

A few counts support this clonotype. This sequence joins TRBV6-1 and TRBJ1-2, with 8 positions matching TRBD1. CDR3 size: 13 residues. Germline-derived CDR1 and CDR2 are MNHNS and SASEGT. The trim removed 6 bases at V and 5 bases at J, leaving 5 bases unmatched. CDR3 loop: CASSPWTGYGYTF. The CDR3, as DNA: TGTGCCAGCAGCCCCTGGACAGGGTATGGCTACACCTTC.

There are many counts of this clonotype. The chain carries TRBV18 and TRBJ2-3; D uncertain. The CDR3 covers 12 residues. Trimming cost V 4 bases and J 3 bases, with 5 bases left between them. Germline CDR1 KGHSH, CDR2 LQKENI. The CDR3 coding sequence is TGTGCCAGCTCACTCTGGACAGATACGCAGTATTTT. The encoded protein is CASSLWTDTQYF.

This clonotype was observed at least ten times. The chain carries TRBV20-1 and TRBJ1-1, with a possible D match to TRBD1 (6 bases). The CDR3 is made up of 14 amino acids. Germline V gene sequence: CDR1 DFQATT, CDR2 SNEGSKA (reference sequence). The chain's CDR3 is CSGTGGGFYTEAFF. As DNA, the CDR3 is TGCAGCGGGACGGGGGGCGGGTTTTACACTGAAGCTTTCTTT.